These T cell receptor beta chains were read from a single sample in a study of blood T cell repertoires in COVID-19. Repertoires were generated with immunoSEQ multiplex PCR, while TCRdb's copy carries only in-frame clones and drops some. The sample includes about 140,000 clones, over 75% seen only once; the top ten take around 2.9%. Sequenced: peripheral blood. Every receptor here comes from a middle-aged man with acute or convalescent COVID-19. Both conserved end residues are part of each CDR3. The D gene is left open where the match is weak. Rows may omit the clone size; those that give it use once, few, many or a size class.

cdr3_aa: CASGLLGQTRSTDTQYF; cdr3_nt: TGTGCTAGTGGTTTGTTAGGACAAACGAGGAGCACAGATACGCAGTATTTT; clone_size: -; d_call: -; v_call: TRBV12-5; j_call: TRBJ2-3
cdr3_aa: CASSIPFNEQFF; cdr3_nt: TGTGCCAGTAGTATCCCCTTCAATGAGCAGTTCTTC; clone_size: -; d_call: -; v_call: TRBV19; j_call: TRBJ2-1
cdr3_aa: CASSPGTSGSPYNEQFF; cdr3_nt: TGTGCCAGCAGTCCCGGGACTAGCGGGAGTCCCTACAATGAGCAGTTCTTC; clone_size: -; d_call: TRBD2; v_call: TRBV28; j_call: TRBJ2-1
cdr3_aa: CASSLGRSSSNEKLFF; cdr3_nt: TGTGCCAGCAGTTTGGGCAGATCTTCTTCTAATGAAAAACTGTTTTTT; clone_size: -; d_call: -; v_call: TRBV27; j_call: TRBJ1-4
cdr3_aa: CASSSGTGDSYEQYF; cdr3_nt: TGTGCCAGCAGCTCCGGGACAGGAGATTCGTACGAGCAGTACTTC; clone_size: once; d_call: TRBD1; v_call: TRBV11-3; j_call: TRBJ2-7
cdr3_aa: CATSDYSDTQYF; cdr3_nt: TGTGCCACCAGTGACTATTCGGATACGCAGTATTTT; clone_size: -; d_call: -; v_call: TRBV24-1; j_call: TRBJ2-3
cdr3_aa: CASSMLQLNTGELFF; cdr3_nt: TGTGCCAGTAGTATGTTACAGCTGAACACCGGGGAGCTGTTTTTT; clone_size: few; d_call: -; v_call: TRBV19; j_call: TRBJ2-2
cdr3_aa: CASSQSWTNTEAFF; cdr3_nt: TGTGCCAGCAGCCAGTCATGGACTAACACTGAAGCTTTCTTT; clone_size: once; d_call: -; v_call: TRBV3-1/TRBV3-2; j_call: TRBJ1-1
cdr3_aa: CASSVRQGATGELFF; cdr3_nt: TGTGCCAGCAGTGTGAGACAGGGGGCTACCGGGGAGCTGTTTTTT; clone_size: -; d_call: TRBD1; v_call: TRBV2; j_call: TRBJ2-2
cdr3_aa: CASSLRQGVDPQYF; cdr3_nt: TGTGCCAGCAGCTTAAGACAGGGGGTTGATCCACAGTACTTC; clone_size: -; d_call: TRBD1; v_call: TRBV7-9; j_call: TRBJ2-7
cdr3_aa: CASSLMDRAAGANVLTF; cdr3_nt: TGCGCCAGCAGCTTGATGGACAGGGCGGCTGGGGCCAACGTCCTGACTTTC; clone_size: few; d_call: TRBD1; v_call: TRBV5-1; j_call: TRBJ2-6
cdr3_aa: CASGEGNYGYTF; cdr3_nt: TGTGCCAGCGGGGAGGGCAACTATGGCTACACCTTC; clone_size: -; d_call: -; v_call: TRBV6-5; j_call: TRBJ1-2
cdr3_aa: CGSGVDRGGNQPQHF; cdr3_nt: TGTGGGTCTGGGGTGGACAGGGGAGGGAATCAGCCCCAGCATTTT; clone_size: few; d_call: TRBD1; v_call: TRBV2; j_call: TRBJ1-5
cdr3_aa: CSAPGHGEQYF; cdr3_nt: TGCAGTGCTCCGGGACACGGCGAGCAGTACTTC; clone_size: -; d_call: -; v_call: TRBV20-1; j_call: TRBJ2-7
cdr3_aa: CASSVRGTVDTGELFF; cdr3_nt: TGTGCCAGCAGCGTCAGAGGGACAGTGGACACCGGGGAGCTGTTTTTT; clone_size: -; d_call: TRBD1; v_call: TRBV9; j_call: TRBJ2-2
cdr3_aa: CSASETGSRYNEQFF; cdr3_nt: TGCAGTGCTAGTGAAACGGGGAGTCGCTACAATGAGCAGTTCTTC; clone_size: -; d_call: -; v_call: TRBV20-1; j_call: TRBJ2-1
cdr3_aa: CASSLSGSSYNEQFF; cdr3_nt: TGTGCCAGCAGCCTAAGCGGCAGTTCCTACAATGAGCAGTTCTTC; clone_size: -; d_call: -; v_call: TRBV13; j_call: TRBJ2-1
cdr3_aa: CATSRGTASTDTQYF; cdr3_nt: TGTGCCACCAGCAGAGGGACAGCTAGCACAGATACGCAGTATTTT; clone_size: -; d_call: -; v_call: TRBV15; j_call: TRBJ2-3
cdr3_aa: CASSASSNWAHEQYF; cdr3_nt: TGTGCCAGCTCAGCCTCGTCGAACTGGGCCCACGAGCAGTACTTC; clone_size: -; d_call: -; v_call: TRBV18; j_call: TRBJ2-7
cdr3_aa: CASSDRDTEAFF; cdr3_nt: TGTGCCAGCAGTGACAGGGACACTGAAGCTTTCTTT; clone_size: -; d_call: -; v_call: TRBV2; j_call: TRBJ1-1
cdr3_aa: CASSPLGAVKVGGYTF; cdr3_nt: TGTGCCAGCTCACCCCTCGGCGCGGTAAAAGTAGGTGGCTACACCTTC; clone_size: -; d_call: -; v_call: TRBV18; j_call: TRBJ1-2
cdr3_aa: CARLHGGGYTF; cdr3_nt: TGTGCCCGCCTCCACGGGGGAGGCTACACCTTC; clone_size: few; d_call: -; v_call: TRBV30; j_call: TRBJ1-2
cdr3_aa: CASSQSVGNTIYF; cdr3_nt: TGTGCCAGCAGCCAATCGGTCGGAAACACCATATATTTT; clone_size: once; d_call: -; v_call: TRBV3-1/TRBV3-2; j_call: TRBJ1-3
cdr3_aa: CASSLYPLLQREAEEEQYF; cdr3_nt: TGTGCCAGCAGTTTATATCCCCTGCTACAGCGGGAGGCCGAAGAAGAGCAGTACTTC; clone_size: -; d_call: TRBD2; v_call: TRBV27; j_call: TRBJ2-7
cdr3_aa: CASSIRDRPLGDEQFF; cdr3_nt: TGTGCCAGTAGTATTAGGGACAGACCACTCGGCGATGAGCAGTTCTTC; clone_size: few; d_call: TRBD1; v_call: TRBV19; j_call: TRBJ2-1
cdr3_aa: CASSYLGQVKGYTF; cdr3_nt: TGTGCCAGCAGTTACTTGGGACAGGTAAAAGGCTACACCTTC; clone_size: -; d_call: TRBD1; v_call: TRBV6-2/TRBV6-3; j_call: TRBJ1-2
cdr3_aa: CASSIDLGGQGAESVSYNSPLHF; cdr3_nt: TGTGCCAGTAGTATAGATCTCGGGGGACAGGGGGCTGAAAGCGTCTCCTATAATTCACCCCTCCACTTT; clone_size: -; d_call: TRBD1; v_call: TRBV19; j_call: TRBJ1-6
cdr3_aa: CASREGTTKNIQYF; cdr3_nt: TGTGCCAGCAGGGAGGGGACTACGAAAAACATTCAGTACTTC; clone_size: -; d_call: TRBD2; v_call: TRBV2; j_call: TRBJ2-4
cdr3_aa: CASSPQVVAGGGDTQYF; cdr3_nt: TGTGCCAGCAGCCCCCAAGTGGTAGCGGGAGGTGGAGATACGCAGTATTTT; clone_size: -; d_call: TRBD2; v_call: TRBV4-2; j_call: TRBJ2-3
cdr3_aa: CASSDIGLAGAYEQFF; cdr3_nt: TGTGCCAGCAGTGATATAGGACTAGCGGGAGCCTATGAGCAGTTCTTC; clone_size: -; d_call: TRBD2; v_call: TRBV2; j_call: TRBJ2-1
cdr3_aa: CASSIGLAGVIKETQYF; cdr3_nt: TGTGCCAGCAGCATAGGACTAGCGGGAGTTATTAAGGAAACCCAGTACTTC; clone_size: -; d_call: TRBD2; v_call: TRBV7-8; j_call: TRBJ2-5
cdr3_aa: CASSVDSGYNSPLHF; cdr3_nt: TGTGCCAGCAGCGTAGATTCAGGGTACAATTCACCCCTCCACTTT; clone_size: -; d_call: -; v_call: TRBV9; j_call: TRBJ1-6
cdr3_aa: CASSLGPGRVGYEQYF; cdr3_nt: TGTGCCAGCAGTTTAGGGCCAGGGCGTGTGGGATACGAGCAGTACTTC; clone_size: -; d_call: -; v_call: TRBV27; j_call: TRBJ2-7
cdr3_aa: CASSLEGNTEAFF; cdr3_nt: TGTGCCAGCAGTTTGGAGGGGAACACTGAAGCTTTCTTT; clone_size: -; d_call: -; v_call: TRBV12-3/TRBV12-4; j_call: TRBJ1-1
cdr3_aa: CASSVASVPYNEQFF; cdr3_nt: TGTGCCAGCAGCGTAGCGAGCGTACCCTACAATGAGCAGTTCTTC; clone_size: -; d_call: -; v_call: TRBV9; j_call: TRBJ2-1
cdr3_aa: CASSFREGNTEAFF; cdr3_nt: TGTGCCAGCAGCTTTAGAGAGGGGAACACTGAAGCTTTCTTT; clone_size: few; d_call: -; v_call: TRBV7-9; j_call: TRBJ1-1
cdr3_aa: CASSWEGLAGVNEQFF; cdr3_nt: TGCGCCAGCAGCTGGGAGGGACTAGCGGGAGTTAATGAGCAGTTCTTC; clone_size: -; d_call: TRBD2; v_call: TRBV5-1; j_call: TRBJ2-1
cdr3_aa: CASSRGLTYEQYF; cdr3_nt: TGTGCCAGCAGTCGCGGGCTTACCTACGAGCAGTACTTC; clone_size: -; d_call: -; v_call: TRBV3-1/TRBV3-2; j_call: TRBJ2-7
cdr3_aa: CASSLEGDGNEQYF; cdr3_nt: TGTGCCAGCAGCTTGGAGGGTGACGGGAACGAGCAGTACTTC; clone_size: -; d_call: -; v_call: TRBV5-5; j_call: TRBJ2-7
cdr3_aa: CASSLPGSSYEQYF; cdr3_nt: TGTGCCAGCAGCTTACCGGGGTCGTCCTACGAGCAGTACTTC; clone_size: few; d_call: -; v_call: TRBV11-3; j_call: TRBJ2-7
cdr3_aa: CASSQGAGREKLFF; cdr3_nt: TGTGCCAGCAGCCAAGGGGCAGGGCGTGAAAAACTGTTTTTT; clone_size: -; d_call: -; v_call: TRBV3-1/TRBV3-2; j_call: TRBJ1-4
cdr3_aa: CASSLVAYSGGTGRETQYF; cdr3_nt: TGTGCCAGCAGTTTAGTGGCCTATTCAGGTGGGACAGGGCGGGAGACCCAGTACTTC; clone_size: once; d_call: TRBD1; v_call: TRBV28; j_call: TRBJ2-5
cdr3_aa: CASSHEKAGTPVEQFF; cdr3_nt: TGTGCCAGCAGTCACGAAAAAGCGGGAACGCCGGTTGAGCAGTTCTTC; clone_size: -; d_call: TRBD2; v_call: TRBV28; j_call: TRBJ2-1
cdr3_aa: CASSSPPRDTEAFF; cdr3_nt: TGTGCCAGCAGCTCCCCCCCACGGGACACTGAAGCTTTCTTT; clone_size: -; d_call: -; v_call: TRBV7-8; j_call: TRBJ1-1
cdr3_aa: CASSYSGGRNSPLHF; cdr3_nt: TGTGCCAGCAGTTACTCCGGGGGGCGGAATTCACCCCTCCACTTT; clone_size: few; d_call: -; v_call: TRBV6-5; j_call: TRBJ1-6
cdr3_aa: CASSAGQADSPLHF; cdr3_nt: TGTGCCAGCAGCGCCGGACAGGCTGATTCACCCCTCCACTTT; clone_size: -; d_call: TRBD1; v_call: TRBV9; j_call: TRBJ1-6
cdr3_aa: CASSLNRAWTEAFF; cdr3_nt: TGCGCCAGCAGCTTGAACAGGGCGTGGACTGAAGCTTTCTTT; clone_size: -; d_call: -; v_call: TRBV5-1; j_call: TRBJ1-1
cdr3_aa: CASSIRGRQETQYF; cdr3_nt: TGTGCCAGTAGTATCCGAGGGAGGCAAGAGACCCAGTACTTC; clone_size: -; d_call: -; v_call: TRBV19; j_call: TRBJ2-5
cdr3_aa: CASSTQNTGELFF; cdr3_nt: TGTGCCAGCAGCACACAGAACACCGGGGAGCTGTTTTTT; clone_size: -; d_call: -; v_call: TRBV14; j_call: TRBJ2-2